Listed below are T cell receptor beta chains from one sample, sequenced in a study of regulatory T cells in long-lasting Graves disease. Via MiXCR, TCRdb re-called the multiplex PCR reads, giving one row per CDR3 protein. This sample has about 430,000 distinct CDR3 sequences; about 15% occur once, and the top ten carry approximately 7.6%. These sequences were also reported in another study, on T cells in Graves' hyperthyroidism and ophthalmopathy.

The sample here was peripheral blood mononuclear cells (PBMCs), taken at new diagnosis, from a patient treated with antithyroid drugs. These receptors all stem from a woman aged 40 to 49 with Graves disease. CDR3s include the opening cysteine and the closing phenylalanine or tryptophan. Each record gives: clone size, V gene, J gene, D gene, CDR3 DNA, CDR3 protein. A D gene is named only where the DNA matches it firmly. Expanded clones are given a class, and other clones once, few, many or no size at all.

NA	TRBV3-1	TRBJ1-5	NA	TGTGCCAGCAGCCAAGACACGTTCGATGGCCCCCAGCATTTT	CASSQDTFDGPQHF
NA	TRBV19	TRBJ2-1	NA	TGTGCCAGTATGGAGGGGTGGGGATACAATGAGCAGTTCTTC	CASMEGWGYNEQFF
many	TRBV20-1	TRBJ2-5	NA	TGCAGTGCTAGAGTGGAGACCCAGTACTTC	CSARVETQYF
NA	TRBV5-4	TRBJ2-3	TRBD2	TGTGCCAGCAGCTCTTTCTTAGGGACTAGCGGGAGGATGAAAGATACGCAGTATTTT	CASSSFLGTSGRMKDTQYF
many	TRBV27	TRBJ2-7	TRBD1	TGTGCCAGCAGAACAGGGGGCAGGACCTACGAGCAGTACTTC	CASRTGGRTYEQYF
many	TRBV5-6	TRBJ2-2	NA	TGTGCCAGCAGCGTAGTTGGACGGGAGACCGGGGAGCTGTTTTTT	CASSVVGRETGELFF
NA	TRBV19	TRBJ2-4	TRBD1	TGTGCCTCCCACGTGGGGACAGGAGAAAACATTCAGTACTTC	CASHVGTGENIQYF
many	TRBV28	TRBJ2-7	NA	TGTGCCAGCAGTTTACTAGCAGGGTACGAGCAGTACTTC	CASSLLAGYEQYF
many	TRBV24-1	TRBJ2-3	NA	TGTGCCACCAGTGAGAGGGGCGGAACAGATACGCAGTATTTT	CATSERGGTDTQYF
few	TRBV28	TRBJ2-3	NA	TGTGCCAGCAGTTCCCCTGCAGCGGCAAGTACAGATACGCAGTATTTT	CASSSPAAASTDTQYF
many	TRBV27	TRBJ2-5	NA	TGTGCCAGCACCCATACTGCCGAAGGGAAAGAGACCCAGTACTTC	CASTHTAEGKETQYF
many	TRBV11-2	TRBJ1-1	NA	TGTGCCAGCAGCCGGGGACGACAGAACACTGAAGCTTTCTTT	CASSRGRQNTEAFF
many	TRBV12-3/TRBV12-4	TRBJ2-7	TRBD2	TGTGCCAGCCAAGCGGGAGCGGGCTACGAGCAGTACTTC	CASQAGAGYEQYF
few	TRBV27	TRBJ2-4	TRBD2	TGTGCCAGCAGTCATGGGGCTAGCGGGAAAAACATTCAGTACTTC	CASSHGASGKNIQYF
many	TRBV5-5	TRBJ2-7	TRBD2	TGTGCCAGCAGCTTGGTGGGCGGGACTAACTACGAGCAGTACTTC	CASSLVGGTNYEQYF
NA	TRBV28	TRBJ1-5	NA	TGTGCCAGCAGTCTGCTGGAGTTCCAGCCCCAGCATTTT	CASSLLEFQPQHF
many	TRBV6-2/TRBV6-3	TRBJ2-7	TRBD2	TGTGCCAGCAGTTACTTTGCGGGAGCATACGAGCAGTACTTC	CASSYFAGAYEQYF
NA	TRBV18	TRBJ1-2	NA	TGTGCCAGCTCACCACCATGGGGTATATTACGGTTC	CASSPPWGILRF
many	TRBV6-2/TRBV6-3	TRBJ2-1	TRBD2	TGTGCCAGCAGTTACTCTGTGCGGGAGGGCCGGGGGCAGTTCTTC	CASSYSVREGRGQFF
many	TRBV6-1	TRBJ1-1	NA	TGTGCCAGCAGCCCAGGACAGTTAATAGCCATGAACACTGAAGCTTTCTTT	CASSPGQLIAMNTEAFF
few	TRBV3-1	TRBJ2-1	NA	TGTGCCAGCAGCCAAGATCGGCGAGTGAGCTCCTACAATGAGCAGTTCTTC	CASSQDRRVSSYNEQFF
NA	TRBV4-1	TRBJ2-1	NA	TGCGCCAGCAGCCACACTTTTGGCAGGGACAATGAGCAGTTCTTC	CASSHTFGRDNEQFF